The entry below gives a single T cell receptor beta chain sequence along with its context. It lacks a known antigen. It has no much larger one-base neighbor in the sample; base qualities were not kept. Library method: the immunoSEQ multiplex PCR assay. For the multiplex PCR, a mixture combining 60 forward primers for TCR Vbeta segments and 13 reverse primers for TCR Jbeta segments was used. The CDR3 region of rearranged TCR beta genes was amplified from genomic DNA with a multiplex PCR assay. The amplified TCR beta libraries were sequenced on the Illumina HiSeq System as 87-base-pair reads. The original methods were these. A later analysis tallied approximately 87 million unique TCR beta chains across the 666 repertoires, and approximately 11 million of those chains were shared by two or more donors. Raw reads were error-corrected and collapsed into unique sequences with a nearest-neighbor algorithm that merged closely related sequences to remove PCR and sequencing errors. CDR3 sequences were aligned to IMGT reference sequences to assign V, D and J gene segments. For a sequence to be retained, a match of at least six nucleotides to both a V gene segment and a J gene segment was required. A rearrangement was called productive if the CDR3 had no stop codons and remained in frame with V and J, and every other rearrangement was called non-productive. CDR3 was defined according to IMGT convention as the region running from the second conserved V-encoded cysteine to the conserved J-encoded phenylalanine. Sequences without an unambiguous match to a single V gene segment were excluded from the earlier analysis of 587 of the donors. An earlier analysis of 450 to 650 of the donors called V segments functional above 56.7% productive rearrangements and segregating when the between-donor standard deviation exceeded 5%. A statistical classification framework was built for diagnosing cytomegalovirus status from the catalog of TCR beta chain sequences. V and J gene assignment, in a later analysis, came from comparing TCR nucleotide sequences with IMGT/GENE-DB human TR gene sequences. Using the TCRdist pipeline, a later analysis assigned CDR3 sequences along with most-parsimonious VDJ recombination scenarios. In a later analysis, each TCR beta chain was defined by its CDR3 amino acid sequence together with its V-gene family, and reads lacking a unique V-gene family were excluded. As a way to deal with suspected cross-contamination and a sequencing artifact, a later analysis dropped hundreds of nucleotide sequences that were highly shared and had low generation probability. In a later analysis, a clonal expansion index for each public chain was calculated from normalized within-repertoire ranks of inferred template counts. A later analysis computed generation probabilities with a VDJ recombination model fitted to out-of-frame rearrangements, and checked the results against IGoR. A later analysis scored TCR-TCR, TCR-HLA and TCR-CMV co-occurrence with hypergeometric tests, applying a repertoire-size bias correction to TCR pairs. To estimate false discovery rates, a later analysis permuted the HLA or CMV assignments 20 times. A later analysis grouped co-occurring TCRs with DBSCAN, adding TCRdist sequence similarity when clustering within HLA-allele-positive subsets. Co-occurrence clustering excluded repertoires with fewer than 30,000 or more than 120,000 public chains, plus five with anomalous nucleotide sharing. The clones in this table, taken by TCRdb from immuneACCESS, are in-frame only. Not every clone is retained; where verified, under half of the shortfall comes from an unresolved V gene, and the cause of the rest is unknown. V and J calls and clone size are copied from that table; D and trimming were computed from the DNA. The sample table shows 150,000 or so clones, and about 80% are seen once. The biggest ten clones account for about 13% of the sample.

These data come from a study of cytomegalovirus exposure and HLA in healthy donors (dated by TCRdb to 2017 to 2019). Notes on the research overall: According to an earlier analysis of 587 of the donors, about 190 million T cells yielded 100 million or so unique TCR beta sequences and about 280 Gb of sequence data. Around 320 gigabases of sequencing data and tens of millions of unique TCR sequences were included in an early release covering about 620 HLA-typed donors. The later analysis used no new phenotypic data to find candidate immune exposures, relying instead on TCR beta sequences and their occurrence across donors. Typing coverage differed by locus: A, B, C, DRB1 and DQB1 were typed in roughly 620-630 donors, DQA1 in around 500, DPA1 in around 600, and DPB1 in 472. In addition to the first cohort of 666 subjects, a separate validation cohort of 120 different subjects was used. Class I and class II HLA loci were covered by the typing at four-digit resolution. The genetic ancestry cluster associated with self-reported Caucasian donors included approximately 85% of the roughly 410 genotyped donors. The aim of the study was to test whether cataloging public T cell receptors could identify signatures of past pathogen exposure. On average, roughly 250,000 unique TCR beta nucleotide sequences were sequenced per donor among several hundred genotyped donors of the cohort, with approximately 18% of those sequences being non-productive. Roughly 5 DR-DQ haplotypes were handled as single units for association and clustering, since linkage in the cohort was strong. The T cell repertoires of under 700 subjects were profiled by immunosequencing and related to cytomegalovirus serostatus. A later genetic analysis used genome-wide SNP genotypes for about 65% of the 666 donors, treating that subset as a discovery cohort. Donor age, sex, ethnicity and CMV serostatus were collected together with the repertoire data. Every discovery cohort repertoire had been produced on one sequencing platform. To study patterns of TCR occurrence, a later analysis re-analyzed previously published TCR beta repertoires from 666 donors and added high-resolution HLA genotyping. To predict cytomegalovirus infection status, the study brought together high-throughput TCR immunosequencing, statistical association of individual TCRs with disease status, and machine learning. In an earlier analysis of 587 of the donors, high-throughput TCR beta sequencing was used to judge whether each TCR beta V gene segment behaved as functional or pseudogenic.

The cohort consisted of fewer than 700 healthy bone marrow donors. Cohort members were all nominally healthy when sampled, although unrecorded immune exposures were likely present. The donor tested CMV seropositive and was one of the 289 seropositive cohort members. A peripheral blood sample was provided by each donor, and peripheral blood mononuclear cells were used for TCR beta sequencing. Genomic DNA was extracted from the blood cell samples with the Qiagen DNeasy Blood Extraction Kit. The CDR3 runs 13 amino acids, cysteine and phenylalanine included. Just the 39-base CDR3 DNA is kept, in frame starting at base 1. According to the germline V gene (reference sequence), CDR1 reads MNHEY and CDR2 reads SMNVEV. Deletion took 2 bases off V and 2 bases off J, with a span of 4 bases between the germline ends. Broad study findings and their caveats: Approximately 18 rarely observed V segments, including chromosome 9 orphons, were excluded from the earlier analysis of some 590 of the donors because counts were too low. A few of the identified cytomegalovirus-associated TCR beta chains were confirmed in vitro to be specific for cytomegalovirus antigens. Cytomegalovirus status was reported to be diagnosed by the classifier with high specificity and sensitivity in both the original and validation cohorts. Because the 87-base-pair reads could not distinguish some IMGT-functional V segments, including TRBV6-2 and TRBV6-3, those segments were excluded. For the cohort, immune exposure information was limited to CMV serostatus. According to a later analysis, TCR association rates differed among HLA loci, with DRB1 alleles showing the most associated TCRs and HLA-C alleles showing the fewest. HLA typing was unavailable for some donors at each locus, so association tests used only the typed subset. A cluster of highly shared sequence variants was judged likely to be a technical artifact of the sequencing pipeline. Sequencing depth was assumed to be roughly uniform across donors in the presence/absence analyses, though that assumption may not hold. According to a later genetic analysis, donors in an Asian-associated ancestry cluster had fewer N-insertions in productive TCRs than the roughly 670-donor mean. Only TCR beta chains were sequenced in this cohort, and the absence of alpha or paired-chain data limited detectable features. A further reported finding was that TCR beta sequences accurately predicted the HLA-A and HLA-B alleles for most subjects in the first cohort. Assigning TCR associations to individual alleles was difficult when HLA alleles, especially DR and DQ, strongly co-occurred. While some public TCRs were present in many individuals, most TCR sequences turned up only very rarely across donors. According to a later analysis, parvovirus B19, influenza, CMV and Epstein-Barr virus appeared linked to several top co-occurrence clusters. Specific HLA alleles were associated with around 18,000 TCR beta sequences at a false discovery rate of 0.05 in a later analysis. Correlated functional status among segregating V segments might be attributable to linkage disequilibrium, but an unknown experimental factor could not be ruled out. Broadly in line with IMGT annotations, most TCR beta V segments showed up in productive rearrangements about 87% or about 30% of the time in an earlier analysis of 450 to 750 of the donors. A total of fewer than 200 TCR beta chains were listed by the study as associated with cytomegalovirus. The authors suggested that the approach could potentially be extended to other disease states and immunological phenotypes. Compared with equally common non-associated chains, HLA-associated TCR beta chains in a later analysis were more clonally expanded and had lower generation probabilities. An association between a missense DCLRE1C variant and V-gene and J-gene trimming of TCR beta chains was found in a later genetic analysis and replicated in an independent cohort. According to a later analysis, most CMV-associated TCR beta chains appeared to be HLA-restricted, and the HLA associations seemed to be driven largely by CMV exposure.

Recombination linked TRBV27 to TRBJ1-5, with the D gene too uncertain to name. Source material: PBMCs. The source is a man between 40 and 49 years old in good health and CMV-seropositive. The DNA is TGTGCCAGCAGTTTACAGGGCAATCAGCCCCAGCATTTT. Its protein reads: CASSLQGNQPQHF.